This T cell receptor (beta chain) was found in a study of blood T cells in healthy people across ages. Study summary: About one barcoded TCR beta cDNA was captured per two T cells.

The V and J ends lost 6 bases and 7 bases, in that order; junction bases with no gene match: 6. This CDR3 comprises 13 residues. Germline V gene data show CDR1 as DFQATT and CDR2 as SNEGSKA (reference sequence). The authors ran a second PCR of 7 to 11 cycles using a sample-barcoded 5' primer and a J-beta primer mix. A template-switch adaptor containing 12 random nucleotides labeled each cDNA molecule. MiXCR, applied by TCRdb to the 5' RACE reads, yields one record per CDR3 protein. This table holds around 850,000 distinct CDR3 sequences, around 34% found once. Study-wide results and limits: Higher diversity and more naive CD4+ cells were features of long-lived donors, compared to aged donors. Strong correlation was found linking TCR beta diversity to naive T cell percentage.

This clonotype has only a few counts. Antigen specificity is unknown. Sequenced: blood. This receptor was taken from a man in his late teens or twenties in good health. The J gene is TRBJ2-1, the V gene TRBV20-1; 10 bases fit TRBD2. CDR3 bases: TGCAGTGCCGACTTAGCGGGGGGTAATGAGCAGTTCTTC. This translates into CSADLAGGNEQFF.